These T cell receptor beta chains were read from a single sample in a study of beta chain features in type 1 diabetes. Clones were sequenced by immunoSEQ multiplex PCR, and TCRdb holds only the in-frame ones, with some missing. The data hold about 620,000 clones, with around a sixth observed a single time. Sequences were obtained from naive CD4+ T cells from blood. These receptor sequences come from a man younger than 35 in good health. Both conserved end residues are part of each CDR3. Each record gives: V gene, D gene, J gene, clone size, CDR3 protein, CDR3 DNA. D genes are given only for firm matches. Clone size, where shown, is once, few, many, or a class for clones that have expanded.

>TRBV2|TRBD2|TRBJ2-1|NA
CASWGLAGSNEQFF
TGTGCCAGCTGGGGACTAGCGGGGTCCAATGAGCAGTTCTTC
>TRBV4-3|NA|TRBJ1-1|few
CASSQERQGNTEAFF
TGCGCCAGCAGCCAAGAGAGGCAGGGGAACACTGAAGCTTTCTTT
>TRBV18|NA|TRBJ2-1|NA
CASSAGDEQFF
TGTGCCAGCTCAGCAGGGGATGAGCAGTTCTTC
>TRBV29-1|NA|TRBJ1-1|NA
CSVSWVIDTEAFF
TGCAGCGTTTCGTGGGTTATTGACACTGAAGCTTTCTTT
>TRBV6-5|TRBD1|TRBJ1-2|NA
CASSHGQGYGYTF
TGTGCCAGCAGTCATGGACAGGGCTATGGCTACACCTTC
>TRBV7-2|TRBD1|TRBJ1-2|NA
CASSAYTGQGYGYTF
TGTGCCAGCAGCGCCTATACGGGACAGGGCTATGGCTACACCTTC
>TRBV10-3|NA|TRBJ2-5|NA
CAISPAPGWEQYF
TGTGCCATCAGCCCAGCTCCGGGATGGGAGCAGTACTTC
>TRBV11-3|TRBD2|TRBJ2-2|NA
CASSPLAGGPGELFF
TGTGCCAGCAGCCCTTTAGCGGGAGGGCCCGGGGAGCTGTTTTTT
>TRBV7-7|NA|TRBJ2-5|NA
CASSLVGETQYF
TGTGCCAGCAGCTTAGTTGGGGAGACCCAGTACTTC
>TRBV18|TRBD2|TRBJ2-2|few
CASSPTIGLAGVAGELFF
TGTGCCAGCTCACCAACCATCGGACTAGCGGGAGTCGCCGGGGAGCTGTTTTTT
>TRBV5-1|TRBD1|TRBJ2-5|few
CASSRPGQGRQETQYF
TGCGCCAGCAGCCGGCCGGGACAGGGTAGGCAAGAGACCCAGTACTTC
>TRBV10-3|NA|TRBJ2-3|many
CAISEFADTQYF
TGTGCCATCAGTGAGTTTGCCGATACGCAGTATTTT
>TRBV6-1|TRBD2|TRBJ2-7|few
CASSDWGTSGRYEQYF
TGTGCCAGCAGTGATTGGGGGACTAGCGGGAGATACGAGCAGTACTTC
>TRBV5-1|NA|TRBJ1-2|NA
CASSLDGTQSGYTF
TGCGCCAGCAGCTTGGATGGGACTCAGTCTGGCTACACCTTC
>TRBV18|NA|TRBJ2-7|NA
CASSFGPSYEQYF
TGTGCCAGCTCATTCGGGCCATCCTACGAGCAGTACTTC
>TRBV4-1|NA|TRBJ2-5|few
CASSQGALETQYF
TGCGCCAGCAGCCAAGGGGCATTGGAGACCCAGTACTTC
>TRBV10-2|NA|TRBJ1-6|NA
CASSLTRSSPLHF
TGCGCCAGCAGCCTTACGAGGAGTTCACCCCTCCACTTT
>TRBV6-8|TRBD1|TRBJ2-1|few
CASSYIQGARDEQFF
TGTGCCAGCAGTTACATACAGGGGGCGAGAGATGAGCAGTTCTTC
>TRBV13|NA|TRBJ2-4|NA
CASSSRRVRVQYF
TGTGCCAGCAGCTCCCGGAGAGTTCGGGTTCAGTACTTC
>TRBV4-1|NA|TRBJ1-3|NA
CASSQIVVNTIYF
TGCGCCAGCAGCCAAATCGTGGTAAACACCATATATTTT
>TRBV11-2|NA|TRBJ1-4|NA
CASSSLRDLNEKLFF
TGTGCCAGCAGCTCCCTTCGGGACCTCAATGAAAAACTGTTTTTT
>TRBV5-1|TRBD1|TRBJ2-1|NA
CASSSGQGWDNEQFF
TGCGCCAGCAGCTCAGGACAGGGATGGGACAATGAGCAGTTCTTC
>TRBV5-1|NA|TRBJ2-3|few
CASSLETGTNTDTQYF
TGCGCCAGCAGCTTGGAGACCGGGACGAACACAGATACGCAGTATTTT
>TRBV28|NA|TRBJ2-1|NA
CASSILGGQFF
TGTGCCAGCAGTATCCTTGGTGGGCAGTTCTTC
>TRBV7-2|NA|TRBJ2-1|NA
CASSRIGVGEQFF
TGTGCCAGCAGCCGTATTGGCGTGGGTGAGCAGTTCTTC
>TRBV2|TRBD1|TRBJ1-1|NA
CASNRDRGHGEAFF
TGTGCCAGCAACCGGGACAGGGGGCACGGTGAAGCTTTCTTT
>TRBV29-1|NA|TRBJ1-2|few
CSFRQTNYGYTF
TGCAGCTTTCGACAGACTAACTATGGCTACACCTTC
>TRBV19|TRBD1|TRBJ2-3|few
CASIGIGQGSTDTQYF
TGTGCCAGTATAGGAATCGGACAGGGGAGCACAGATACGCAGTATTTT
>TRBV18|NA|TRBJ1-1|few
CASSPTVWAGNTEAFF
TGTGCCAGCTCACCCACCGTGTGGGCGGGAAACACTGAAGCTTTCTTT
>TRBV9|TRBD2|TRBJ2-3|few
CASSVGLAGGTDTQYF
TGTGCCAGCAGCGTAGGTCTAGCGGGGGGCACAGATACGCAGTATTTT
>TRBV7-3|TRBD2|TRBJ2-1|NA
CASSSPSGRASEQFF
TGTGCCAGCAGCTCCCCTAGCGGGAGGGCCAGTGAGCAGTTCTTC
>TRBV18|NA|TRBJ1-1|NA
CASSRSKDELNTEAFF
TGTGCCAGCTCTCGAAGCAAAGACGAGTTGAACACTGAAGCTTTCTTT
>TRBV5-6|NA|TRBJ1-1|few
CASSLGGGDTEAFF
TGTGCCAGCAGCCTCGGAGGTGGAGACACTGAAGCTTTCTTT
>TRBV28|NA|TRBJ2-4|few
CASSPTGGRGKNIQYF
TGTGCCAGCAGTCCCACGGGCGGGCGGGGTAAAAACATTCAGTACTTC
>TRBV7-2|NA|TRBJ2-1|NA
CASNSGTSSYNEQFF
TGTGCCAGCAACTCCGGGACGAGCTCCTACAATGAGCAGTTCTTC
>TRBV9|TRBD2|TRBJ2-7|few
CASSAPGLAGNSYEQYF
TGTGCCAGCAGCGCGCCGGGACTAGCGGGTAACTCCTACGAGCAGTACTTC
>TRBV5-4|NA|TRBJ2-3|few
CASSRGRQTISTDTQYF
TGTGCCAGCAGCCGAGGGAGACAGACGATTAGCACAGATACGCAGTATTTT
>TRBV5-1|NA|TRBJ2-3|few
CASSLDGDTDTQYF
TGCGCCAGCAGCTTGGACGGGGACACAGATACGCAGTATTTT
>TRBV19|NA|TRBJ2-3|few
CASGLPGTDTQYF
TGTGCCAGCGGACTACCAGGCACAGATACGCAGTATTTT
>TRBV2|TRBD1|TRBJ2-1|NA
CASTVPGQGAPNEQFF
TGTGCCAGCACCGTACCGGGACAGGGGGCGCCCAATGAGCAGTTCTTC
>TRBV7-9|NA|TRBJ2-5|NA
CASSLSKSVGNQETQYF
TGTGCCAGCAGCTTAAGCAAGAGCGTGGGGAACCAAGAGACCCAGTACTTC
>TRBV7-9|TRBD1|TRBJ1-1|NA
CASSDRGPRNTEAFF
TGTGCCAGCAGCGACAGGGGGCCTAGGAACACTGAAGCTTTCTTT
>TRBV7-2|NA|TRBJ2-1|few
CASSSSWLASNEQFF
TGTGCCAGCAGCTCATCCTGGCTGGCCAGCAATGAGCAGTTCTTC
>TRBV28|TRBD2|TRBJ2-6|few
CASSYPPTSGRASGANVLTF
TGTGCCAGCAGCTACCCTCCAACTAGCGGGAGGGCCTCTGGGGCCAACGTCCTGACTTTC
>TRBV15|NA|TRBJ2-3|NA
CATSFLYTDSDTQYF
TGTGCCACCAGCTTCCTTTATACTGACTCGGATACGCAGTATTTT
>TRBV7-8|NA|TRBJ1-2|NA
CASSLFPRYGYTF
TGTGCCAGCAGCTTATTTCCCCGCTATGGCTACACCTTC
>TRBV28|NA|TRBJ2-1|NA
CASSITGQDEQFF
TGTGCCAGCAGTATCACGGGGCAGGATGAGCAGTTCTTC
>TRBV6-5|NA|TRBJ2-7|few
CASSRPTLGAYEQYF
TGTGCCAGCAGTCGTCCAACCCTCGGGGCTTACGAGCAGTACTTC
>TRBV5-1|TRBD1|TRBJ2-5|NA
CASSLTGQGGSETQYF
TGCGCCAGCAGCTTGACGGGACAGGGCGGTTCGGAGACCCAGTACTTC
>TRBV18|TRBD1|TRBJ2-4|few
CASSPDRALAKNIQYF
TGTGCCAGCTCTCCGGACAGGGCACTAGCCAAAAACATTCAGTACTTC
>TRBV27|NA|TRBJ2-1|few
CASSLSRSLSYNEQFF
TGTGCCAGCAGTTTATCCAGGTCCCTATCCTACAATGAGCAGTTCTTC
>TRBV25-1|NA|TRBJ2-3|NA
CASSVSETSTDTQYF
TGTGCCAGCAGTGTGTCGGAAACTAGCACAGATACGCAGTATTTT
>TRBV7-2|NA|TRBJ2-3|NA
CASSGGPAQYF
TGTGCCAGCAGCGGGGGCCCGGCGCAGTATTTT
>TRBV5-1|NA|TRBJ1-2|NA
CASSLEAGTTLGYTF
TGCGCCAGCAGCTTGGAGGCTGGGACTACCCTTGGCTACACCTTC